These 27 T cell receptor gamma chains were all obtained from the same sample, sequenced in a study of γδ T cells in repeated Plasmodium falciparum infection. TCRdb reanalysed the multiplex PCR reads with CATT. In the table there are tens of thousands of gamma-chain clones, more than 1.4% of which are singletons. Flow sorting of PBMC yielded separate Vgamma9/Vdelta2+ and Vdelta2-negative gammadelta T cell populations for bulk repertoire analysis. Sequenced input: gamma-delta T cells from blood. All receptors come from a pool of human donors (malaria-infected and uninfected, not separated).

This clone has a count of ten or more. A read error likely explains why the TCRdb protein, taken from a much larger clone, differs from this DNA's translation at residue 5; the protein shown is translated from the DNA. The chain is built from TRGV2 and TRGJ1 or TRGJ2. This CDR3 contains 13 residues. Germline values: CDR1 EGSNGY, CDR2 YDSYNSKV. This chain's CDR3 is CATWGGRYYKKLF. The DNA of the CDR3 is TGTGCCACCTGGGGCGGGCGTTATTATAAGAAACTCTTT.

This clone was observed a handful of times. The mismatch at residue 9 between this DNA's translation and the TCRdb protein of a much larger clone likely reflects a read error; the protein shown is translated from the DNA. V gene assignment gives TRGV9, but the J gene was left uncalled. Germline CDR1 and CDR2: GITISATS and ISYDGTV (reference sequence). The CDR3 has 11 residues. The DNA of the CDR3 is TGTGCCTTGTGGGAGACTACTAAGGAACTCTTT. Translation: CALWETTKELF.

This clone has a count of ten or more. TCRdb assigns this DNA the protein of a much larger clone, which departs from its translation at residue 4; this likely reflects a read error, and the protein shown comes from translating the DNA. The chain is built from TRGV9 and TRGJP. Germline-derived CDR1 and CDR2 are GITISATS and ISYDGTV (reference sequence). CDR3 size: 17 residues. CDR3 loop: CALREVLSELGKKIKVF. The CDR3 coding sequence is TGTGCCTTGCGGGAGGTGCTCTCTGAGTTGGGCAAAAAAATCAAGGTATTT.

On this clone itself: TCRdb lists the protein of a much larger clone for this DNA, which differs at residue 7, so this is likely a read error; the protein given here is translated from the DNA itself. This sequence joins TRGV8 and TRGJ1 or TRGJ2. No J gene was available from TCRdb, and it was assigned here by a germline match of the DNA. CDR3 length: 10 amino acids. Germline loops: CDR1 VENAVY, CDR2 YDSYNSRV. CDR3 in DNA: TGTGCCACCTGGGGGTATAGGAAACTCTTT. Its protein product is CATWGYRKLF.

This clone was observed a few times. The TCRdb protein comes from a much larger clone and disagrees with this DNA's translation at residue 5, likely due to a read error; the protein given here is derived from the DNA. V is TRGV3 and J is TRGJ1 or TRGJ2. The J gene, left out of TCRdb, was set here by checking the DNA against germline. Germline-derived CDR1 and CDR2 are VTNTFY and YDVSTARD (reference sequence). The CDR3 covers 13 residues. The ends lost 6 bases at V and 4 bases at J; junction bases unmatched: 9. CDR3 DNA: TGTGCCACCTGGAAAATTTTATATTATAAGAAACTCTTT. The encoded protein is CATWKILYYKKLF.

This clone was counted many times. The protein held in TCRdb is that of a much larger clone and does not match this DNA's translation at residue 3, likely because of a read error; the protein shown is translated from the DNA. CDR3: CASWDRPTNYYKKLF. As DNA, the CDR3 is TGTGCCTCCTGGGACAGGCCGACGAATTATTATAAGAAACTCTTT. The chain joins TRGV3 to TRGJ1 or TRGJ2. Per germline, CDR1 VTNTFY and CDR2 YDVSTARD (reference sequence). CDR3 size: 15 residues.

This clone was seen a few times. This DNA translates differently at residue 5 from the TCRdb protein, which is that of a much larger clone; a read error is likely, and the protein shown is the DNA's own translation. The rearrangement joins TRGV9 to TRGJ1 or TRGJ2. The J gene was not available in TCRdb and was assigned here by matching the DNA to germline segments. The CDR3 sequence is 13 residues long. Germline V gene lookup returns CDR1 GITISATS and CDR2 ISYDGTV (reference sequence). V trimming: 6 bases; J trimming: 6 bases; junction bases outside the gene matches: 11. The CDR3 bases are TGTGCCTTGTGGAAGCCCGACGGTTATAAGAAACTCTTT. Translating gives CALWKPDGYKKLF.

The table lists this clone with a few counts. A read error likely explains why the TCRdb protein, taken from a much larger clone, differs from this DNA's translation at residue 8; the protein shown is translated from the DNA. The CDR3 is CALWEFLMKLF. CDR3 in DNA: TGTGCCTTGTGGGAGTTTCTTATGAAACTCTTT. The V call is TRGV9, the J call TRGJ1 or TRGJ2. Here the J gene came from matching the DNA to germline, since TCRdb omits it. V was clipped by 3 bases and J by 12 bases; unmatched bases: 8. From germline, CDR1 is GITISATS and CDR2 ISYDGTV (reference sequence). The CDR3 runs to 11 residues.

In the case of this clone: TCRdb records a much larger clone's protein for this DNA, with a difference at residue 9 that likely arises from a read error; the protein given is the translation of the DNA. The chain uses TRGV2 and TRGJ1 or TRGJ2. TCRdb offers no J gene call, so here the DNA was matched to germline to obtain one. J lost 9 bases, V lost 3 bases, and 11 bases had no gene match. The CDR3 has 13 residues. The germline CDR1 and CDR2 sequences are EGSNGY and YDSYNSKV. CDR3 nucleotides: TGTGCCACCTGGGACAGGGCGCGATGTAAGAAACTCTTT. This translates into CATWDRARCKKLF.

This clone showed up many times. The V and J genes are TRGV3 and TRGJ1 or TRGJ2. The V gene's germline CDR1 is VTNTFY and CDR2 YDVSTARD (reference sequence). The CDR3 sequence is 15 residues long. J was trimmed by 10 bases and V by 3 bases; bases with no gene match: 18. The CDR3 DNA reads as TGTGCCACCTGGGACTATCCCGGGGGGGGGGCCAAGAAACTCTTT. Translation: CATWDYPGGGAKKLF.

A remark on this clone: The protein held in TCRdb is that of a much larger clone and does not match this DNA's translation at residue 10, likely because of a read error; the protein shown is translated from the DNA. V gene TRGV9 combines with J gene TRGJ1 or TRGJ2. TCRdb lists no J gene, so it was determined here by aligning the DNA to germline. CDR1 is GITISATS and CDR2 is ISYDGTV in the germline V gene (reference sequence). The CDR3 is 13 residues long. The CDR3 coding sequence is TGTGCCTTGTGGGAGGTACTTCATTATAGGAAACTCTTT. This sequence encodes CALWEVLHYRKLF.

This clone turned up a few times. The mismatch at residue 5 between this DNA's translation and the TCRdb protein of a much larger clone likely reflects a read error; the protein shown is translated from the DNA. The chain joins TRGV9 to TRGJP. V gave up 5 bases and J gave up 4 bases; unmatched junction bases: 8. Germline-derived CDR1 and CDR2 are GITISATS and ISYDGTV (reference sequence). The CDR3 is 17 residues long. As DNA, the CDR3 is TGTGCCTTGTGGGGGACCGACCAAGAGTTGGGCAAAAAAATCAAGGTATTT. Translation: CALWGTDQELGKKIKVF.

This clone was seen only a few times. The protein that TCRdb holds for this DNA derives from a much larger clone and differs from the translated DNA at residue 5, which likely indicates a read error; the protein shown here is translated from the DNA. This chain joins TRGV9 and TRGJ1 or TRGJ2. The J gene, absent from TCRdb, was called here by matching the DNA to germline. The CDR3 contains 14 residues. With V trimmed by 5 bases and J by 3 bases, 10 bases remained unmatched. Germline lookup yields CDR1 GITISATS and CDR2 ISYDGTV (reference sequence). CDR3 sequence reads: CALWGSCLYYKKLF. The DNA for the CDR3 is TGTGCCTTGTGGGGGTCCTGCCTTTATTATAAGAAACTCTTT.

This clone turned up a few times. TCRdb attributes to this sequence the protein of a much larger clone, which differs from the DNA translation at residue 4; a read error is likely, and the protein displayed is translated from the DNA. The chain employs TRGV8 and TRGJ1 or TRGJ2. The J gene is not listed in TCRdb, so it was assigned here from a DNA match to germline. From germline, CDR1 is VENAVY and CDR2 YDSYNSRV. This CDR3 has 14 residues. The DNA for the CDR3 is TGTGCCACCCGGGATAGTACGAGTTATTATAAGAAACTCTTT. Protein product: CATRDSTSYYKKLF.

The table lists this clone with many counts. The likely explanation is a read error, given a far larger clone one base away. Other DNA sequences within the sample encode an identical CDR3. V and J are TRGV9 and TRGJP1. No J gene was available from TCRdb, and it was assigned here by a germline match of the DNA. Germline V gene sequence: CDR1 GITISATS, CDR2 ISYDGTV (reference sequence). This CDR3 spans 15 amino acids. CDR3 protein: CALWEVRSTGWFKIF. The DNA of the CDR3 is TGTGCCCTGTGGGAGGTGCGTTCCACTGGTTGGTTCAAGATATTT.

A note on this clone: TCRdb pairs this DNA with a much larger clone's protein that differs at residue 5, likely a read error; the protein shown was translated from the DNA. This chain connects TRGV9 to TRGJ1 or TRGJ2. TCRdb leaves out the J gene; it was filled in here by matching the DNA to germline. The germline V gene has CDR1 GITISATS and CDR2 ISYDGTV (reference sequence). The CDR3 length is 14 residues. The CDR3 protein is CALWKVGNYYKKLF. The CDR3 DNA sequence: TGTGCCTTGTGGAAGGTGGGGAATTATTATAAGAAACTCTTT.

This clone was seen more than once but under ten times. TCRdb lists the protein of a much larger clone for this DNA, which differs at residue 7, so this is likely a read error; the protein given here is translated from the DNA itself. This chain links TRGV9 with TRGJ1 or TRGJ2. TCRdb leaves out the J gene; it was filled in here by matching the DNA to germline. The ends lost 2 bases at V and 8 bases at J; junction bases unmatched: 9. Germline V gene data show CDR1 as GITISATS and CDR2 as ISYDGTV (reference sequence). This CDR3 has 13 amino acids. The CDR3 region has the DNA TGTGCCTTGTGGGAGGGCAGACCCCATAAGAAACTCTTT. Its protein product is CALWEGRPHKKLF.

Concerning this clone: TCRdb lists the protein of a much larger clone for this DNA, which differs at residue 6, so this is likely a read error; the protein given here is translated from the DNA itself. The genes are TRGV9 and TRGJP. Assignment of the J gene here rests on matching the DNA to germline, because TCRdb gives none. Germline loops: CDR1 GITISATS, CDR2 ISYDGTV (reference sequence). CDR3 size: 17 residues. Trimming cost V 3 bases and J 4 bases; bases outside gene matches: 6. CDR3 nucleotides: TGTGCCTTGTGGGAGTGCGGACAAGAGTTGGGCAAAAAAATCAAGGTATTT. It specifies CALWECGQELGKKIKVF.

This clone was found many times. The V and J genes are TRGV2 and TRGJ1 or TRGJ2. The germline CDR1 and CDR2 sequences are EGSNGY and YDSYNSKV. V dropped 0 bases and J dropped 7; count of bases not matched to a gene: 6. The CDR3 extends over 13 amino acids. CDR3 sequence (DNA): TGTGCCACCTGGGACGGGCAATTCTATAAGAAACTCTTT. It is translated as CATWDGQFYKKLF.

This clone was found many times. The mismatch at residue 3 between this DNA's translation and the TCRdb protein of a much larger clone likely reflects a read error; the protein shown is translated from the DNA. The V and J genes are TRGV9 and TRGJ1 or TRGJ2. TCRdb offers no J gene call, so here the DNA was matched to germline to obtain one. Germline loops: CDR1 GITISATS, CDR2 ISYDGTV (reference sequence). The CDR3 loop spans 13 amino acids. The CDR3 region has the DNA TGTGCCTCGTGGGAGGTCGGGAATTATAAGAAACTCTTT. This translates into CASWEVGNYKKLF.

The sample holds many counts of this clone. The rearrangement links TRGV3 to TRGJ1 or TRGJ2. The J gene was not available in TCRdb and was assigned here by matching the DNA to germline segments. The CDR3 has 10 residues. V lost 5 bases to trimming and J lost 10 bases; unmatched junction nucleotides: 5. Germline-derived CDR1 and CDR2 are VTNTFY and YDVSTARD (reference sequence). The CDR3 region is CATWGSKKLF. The CDR3 DNA reads as TGTGCCACCTGGGGCTCAAAGAAACTCTTT.

In this sample, this clone turned up many times. TCRdb assigns this DNA the protein of a much larger clone, which departs from its translation at residue 9; this likely reflects a read error, and the protein shown comes from translating the DNA. The chain combines TRGV9 with TRGJP. Since TCRdb gives no J gene, matching the DNA to germline was used here to assign it. CDR1 and CDR2 (germline): GITISATS, ISYDGTV (reference sequence). The CDR3 contains 18 residues. CDR3 loop: CALWEVGGRELGKKIKVF. CDR3 nucleotide sequence: TGTGCCTTGTGGGAGGTTGGGGGGCGAGAGTTGGGCAAAAAAATCAAGGTATTT.

This clone was seen only a few times. The protein that TCRdb holds for this DNA derives from a much larger clone and differs from the translated DNA at residue 5, which likely indicates a read error; the protein shown here is translated from the DNA. The gene calls are TRGV4 and TRGJ1 or TRGJ2. Here the J gene was assigned by germline matching of the DNA, as TCRdb has none. In germline, CDR1 is EGSTGY, CDR2 YDSYTSSV. Trimming removed 5 bases from V and 6 bases from J; junction bases left unmatched: 7. This CDR3 spans 12 amino acids. The CDR3 spells CATWGVGYKKLF. The CDR3 region has the DNA TGTGCCACCTGGGGTGTAGGTTATAAGAAACTCTTT.

In this sample, this clone turned up a few times. TCRdb has a much larger clone's protein, which differs at residue 8 from the translation of this DNA, likely because of a read error; what is shown is the protein translated from the DNA. The chain joins TRGV4 to TRGJ1 or TRGJ2. The J gene, missing from TCRdb, was assigned here through DNA to germline matching. V lost 1 base to trimming and J lost 12 bases; unmatched junction nucleotides: 9. Germline lookup yields CDR1 EGSTGY and CDR2 YDSYTSSV. This CDR3 is built from 12 residues. CDR3 sequence reads: CATWDGRRGKLF. CDR3 coding DNA: TGTGCCACCTGGGATGGAAGGCGGGGGAAACTCTTT.

This clone was recorded at least ten times. TCRdb records a much larger clone's protein for this DNA, with a difference at residue 4 that likely arises from a read error; the protein given is the translation of the DNA. The CDR3 loop reads CALREVSELGKKIKVF. The CDR3 DNA follows: TGTGCCTTGCGGGAGGTTTCAGAGTTGGGCAAAAAAATCAAGGTATTT. This chain connects TRGV9 to TRGJP. CDR1 GITISATS and CDR2 ISYDGTV come from the germline V gene (reference sequence). CDR3 length: 16 residues.

There are many counts of this clone. The protein recorded in TCRdb matches a much larger clone and deviates from this DNA's translation at residue 4, suggesting a read error; the protein here is obtained by translating the DNA. The chain uses TRGV9 and TRGJ1 or TRGJ2. The J gene was not available in TCRdb and was assigned here by matching the DNA to germline segments. Germline-derived CDR1 and CDR2 are GITISATS and ISYDGTV (reference sequence). V shed 9 bases and J 9 bases; nucleotides not matched to a gene: 20. The CDR3 spans 14 residues. The CDR3 DNA follows: TGTGCCTTGCGGGTGACCTCCAAGGGCTTTAAGAAACTCTTT. Amino acids: CALRVTSKGFKKLF.

This clone was detected only a few times. TCRdb's entry gives the protein of a much larger clone, which mismatches this DNA's translation at residue 3, likely from a read error; the protein reported here is translated from the DNA. The chain employs TRGV4 and TRGJ1 or TRGJ2. TCRdb does not report a J gene; here it was assigned by matching the DNA to germline references. Germline V lookup: CDR1 EGSTGY, CDR2 YDSYTSSV. The CDR3 spans 13 residues. The CDR3 is CAPWDAPRYKKLF. CDR3 bases: TGTGCCCCCTGGGATGCCCCCCGTTATAAGAAACTCTTT.